The 18 T cell receptor beta chains given below trace back to one sample, sequenced in a study of identical twins. TCRdb processed the 5' RACE reads anew with MiXCR; each CDR3 protein has one entry. The sample yields 200,000 to 250,000 distinct CDR3 sequences, about 7.5% seen once. The sample was also reused in another study, on yellow fever vaccine responses in identical twins.

The sequenced sample was memory (CD45RO+) T cells sorted from blood. All receptors derive from a woman aged 18-35 years in good health.

The genes are TRBV6-2 or TRBV6-3 and TRBJ2-3, with 10 positions matching TRBD2. V shed 7 bases, J shed 7 bases, and the junction held 5 bases outside the gene matches. The CDR3 extends over 13 amino acids. CDR1 is MNHEY, CDR2 SVGEGT, per germline. Written as DNA, the CDR3 is TGTGCCAGCACCCTTAGCGGGAGGAATACGCAGTATTTT. Translation: CASTLSGRNTQYF.

This clonotype was seen at least ten times. The chain combines TRBV7-2 with TRBJ2-5; unclear D gene. Deletions cut 1 base from V and 5 bases from J, with 11 bases between. CDR1 and CDR2 from the germline V gene are SGHTA and FQGNSA. This CDR3 comprises 14 residues. The CDR3 region has the DNA TGTGCCAGCAGCTTAGTCCCTGTTTGGGAGACCCAGTACTTC. Residues: CASSLVPVWETQYF.

This clonotype has only a few counts. This chain links TRBV18 with TRBJ2-5; tentatively, D is TRBD1 or TRBD2 (6 bases each). The CDR3 has 14 residues. Germline V gene data show CDR1 as KGHSH and CDR2 as LQKENI. V dropped 5 bases and J dropped 4 bases, with 14 bases sitting between them. The CDR3 bases are TGTGCCAGCTCAGCGGGACACGGCCGAGAGACCCAGTACTTC. This encodes CASSAGHGRETQYF.

In its sample, this clonotype was seen a few times. The chain couples TRBV5-6 to TRBJ2-1, with TRBD1 matching 8 bases. J gave up 4 bases and V 3 bases, and 3 bases lay outside the gene matches. This CDR3 region has 14 residues. Per germline, CDR1 SGHDT and CDR2 YYEEEE. The CDR3 DNA reads as TGTGCCAGCAGCTGGACAGGGAGGTACAATGAGCAGTTCTTC. Amino acid sequence: CASSWTGRYNEQFF.

This clonotype came up a few times. The J gene is TRBJ2-2, the V gene TRBV10-1; no firm D call. The V gene lost 0 bases and the J gene lost 6 bases, with 8 bases spanning the gap. The CDR3 runs 14 residues. Germline V gene data show CDR1 as WNHNN and CDR2 as SYGVQD (reference sequence). CDR3 in amino acids: CASSESPGPGELFF. CDR3 sequence (DNA): TGCGCCAGCAGTGAGTCACCCGGACCCGGGGAGCTGTTTTTT.

This clonotype was counted only a few times. J is TRBJ2-1 and V is TRBV6-2 or TRBV6-3; 11 positions agree with TRBD2. V dropped 3 bases and J dropped 0; count of bases not matched to a gene: 7. The germline CDR1 and CDR2 sequences are MNHEY and SVGEGT. The CDR3 is made up of 18 amino acids. The CDR3 nucleotides read TGTGCCAGCAGTTATGGGACTAGCGGTCGAAGCTCCTACAATGAGCAGTTCTTC. It is translated as CASSYGTSGRSSYNEQFF.

This clonotype was counted at least ten times. This chain connects TRBV5-1 to TRBJ1-1, with D maybe TRBD1 (5 bases). The CDR3 totals 15 residues. Trimming removed 0 bases at V and 5 bases at J, with 14 bases between. Per germline, CDR1 SGHRS and CDR2 YFSETQ. The CDR3 reads CASSLGQGTGTEAFF. CDR3 coding DNA: TGCGCCAGCAGCTTGGGTCAGGGAACAGGTACTGAAGCTTTCTTT.

This clonotype has a count of ten or more. This sequence joins TRBV6-2 or TRBV6-3 and TRBJ2-1, with 11 bases fitting TRBD2. This CDR3 contains 17 residues. J gave up 5 bases and V 6 bases, and 12 bases lay outside the gene matches. Germline CDR1 reads MNHEY; CDR2 reads SVGEGT. CDR3 in DNA: TGTGCCAGCAGCGCTATCCCGGGACTAGCGGCCCACAATGAGCAGTTCTTC. Its translation is CASSAIPGLAAHNEQFF.

This chain uses TRBV5-1 with TRBJ1-2; D might be TRBD1 (6 bases). The CDR3 length is 14 residues. Trimming pared 4 bases from V and 3 bases from J, leaving 13 bases between. Germline CDR1 and CDR2: SGHRS and YFSETQ. The CDR3 DNA reads as TGCGCCAGCAGCCCCCTGGCAGGGGACTATGGCTACACCTTC. Translating gives CASSPLAGDYGYTF.

This clonotype was recorded a few times. The chain recombines TRBV9 with TRBJ2-5; TRBD2 matches at 12 bases. The CDR3 is 17 amino acids. Unmatched junction bases numbered 8, after V lost 0 bases and J lost 5 bases. Germline CDR1 reads SGDLS; CDR2 reads YYNGEE. In DNA form, the CDR3 reads TGTGCCAGCAGCGTAGGGGTCCGACTAGCGGGGGATGAGACCCAGTACTTC. Its translation: CASSVGVRLAGDETQYF.

The chain uses TRBV6-4 and TRBJ2-7; TRBD1 might be the D (5 bases). Per germline, CDR1 MRHNA and CDR2 SNTAGT. The CDR3 covers 16 residues. The germline V and J ends were trimmed by 8 bases and 2 bases, with 22 bases remaining between them. The CDR3, as DNA: TGTGCCAGCGGAAGGGGTCGATTTGCGGACCCCTACGAGCAGTACTTC. Translation: CASGRGRFADPYEQYF.

This clonotype has only a few counts. The chain couples TRBV6-1 to TRBJ2-7, with 12 bases fitting TRBD2. Germline assignment: CDR1 MNHNS and CDR2 SASEGT. The CDR3 covers 15 residues. Losses at the gene ends were 6 bases for V and 2 bases for J; bases not matched to a gene: 5. CDR3 DNA: TGTGCCAGCAGAGACCCTAGCGGGGGGGCCTACGAGCAGTACTTC. Protein: CASRDPSGGAYEQYF.

In its sample, this clonotype was seen once. The chain employs TRBV20-1 and TRBJ2-3, with D maybe TRBD2 (7 bases). The CDR3 has 15 residues. CDR1 and CDR2 (germline): DFQATT, SNEGSKA (reference sequence). The V and J ends lost 6 bases and 2 bases respectively, with 18 bases between them. DNA for the CDR3: TGCAGTGCGGGGGGCCGGACTAGTCCCACAGATACGCAGTATTTT. Translating it yields CSAGGRTSPTDTQYF.

CDR3 coding DNA: TGTGCCAGCAGTGATCCGGGGGGGGGAACGAGGGCCGGGGAGCTGTTTTTT. Translated: CASSDPGGGTRAGELFF. The rearrangement uses TRBV6-1 and TRBJ2-2; 8 nucleotides align to TRBD2. Germline CDR1 MNHNS, CDR2 SASEGT. The J segment lost 6 bases and the V segment lost 3 bases, leaving 12 bases of the junction unmatched. CDR3 size: 17 residues.

This clonotype was counted at least ten times. The CDR3 here is CASSLVVGEADTQYF. CDR3 sequence (DNA): TGCGCCAGCAGCTTGGTTGTGGGAGAGGCAGATACGCAGTATTTT. This chain connects TRBV5-1 to TRBJ2-3; D is perhaps TRBD2 (5 bases). The V gene lost 0 bases and the J gene lost 4 bases, with 12 bases spanning the gap. Germline V CDR1 and CDR2: SGHRS, YFSETQ. There are 15 residues in the CDR3.

This clonotype was counted many times. The gene calls are TRBV11-2 and TRBJ2-7; TRBD1 agrees at 9 bases. CDR1 is SGHAT and CDR2 is FQNNGV in the germline V gene. V lost 0 bases, J lost 6 bases, and 6 bases stayed unmatched. The CDR3 extends over 15 amino acids. DNA for the CDR3: TGTGCCAGCAGCTTAGACCCCCTGGACAGGGGCGAGCAGTACTTC. It is translated as CASSLDPLDRGEQYF.

This clonotype has ten or more counts. The V call is TRBV5-1, the J call TRBJ2-5; no reliable D call. V shed 2 bases and J shed 1 base, with 9 bases lying between them. CDR3 length: 14 amino acids. Germline CDR1 reads SGHRS; CDR2 reads YFSETQ. The CDR3 nucleotides are TGCGCCAGCAGCTTATGGGCAGCCCAAGAGACCCAGTACTTC. The encoded protein is CASSLWAAQETQYF.

There are many counts of this clonotype. This chain joins TRBV12-3 or TRBV12-4 and TRBJ1-1; TRBD1 might be the D (6 bases). V was shortened by 4 bases and J by 1 base, with 7 bases between the two germline ends. The CDR3 covers 13 residues. The chain's CDR3 is CASSWGQNTEAFF. The CDR3 DNA is TGTGCCAGCAGTTGGGGGCAGAACACTGAAGCTTTCTTT.